The 30 T cell receptor beta chains below all came from one sample that was sequenced in a study of T cells in Graves' hyperthyroidism and ophthalmopathy. The source material, RNA transcripts, was used to amplify TCR beta CDR3 regions. First-round RT-PCR with HTBI primers amplified the TCR CDR3 region. TCRdb re-called the multiplex PCR reads through MiXCR, storing one row per CDR3 protein. Of about 410,000 distinct CDR3 sequences in the sample, around 15% were seen once. The sample comprised blood. The receptors originated from a man between 18 and 35 years old with Graves' ophthalmopathy.

Regarding this clonotype: Lacking the conserved final phenylalanine or tryptophan, this CDR3 likely reflects a read error. This sequence joins TRBV27 and TRBJ2-7, with TRBD1 identical over 7 bases. J gave up 1 base and V 10 bases, and 7 bases lay outside the gene matches. Germline lookup yields CDR1 MNHEY and CDR2 SMNVEV (reference sequence). This CDR3 is 13 amino acids long. DNA of the CDR3: TGTGCCATTGCCCTGGGACAGTCCTACGAGCAGTACCTC. As protein: CAIALGQSYEQYL.

This clonotype was counted ten times or more. The chain has TRBV20-1 and TRBJ2-7, with TRBD2 matching 10 bases. CDR3 length equals 15 residues. CDR1 and CDR2 from the germline V gene are DFQATT and SNEGSKA (reference sequence). V lost 5 bases and J lost 1; bases outside the gene matches: 8. CDR3 sequence: CSAGFWTSGSYEQYF. The CDR3 coding sequence is TGCAGTGCTGGGTTTTGGACTAGCGGTTCCTACGAGCAGTACTTC.

This clonotype appeared many times. V and J are TRBV7-2 and TRBJ1-4; D is uncertain. The CDR3 has 16 residues. CDR1 and CDR2 (germline): SGHTA, FQGNSA. V shed 4 bases and J shed 7 bases, with 19 bases lying between them. The CDR3 here is CASSYNMPQSGEKLFF. In DNA form, the CDR3 reads TGTGCCAGCAGCTACAATATGCCACAGTCCGGTGAAAAACTGTTTTTT.

This clonotype was observed at least ten times. The chain uses TRBV12-5 and TRBJ2-1; D is ambiguous. The CDR3 consists of 12 residues. Looked up from germline, CDR1 is LGHNT and CDR2 is FRNRAP. V was shortened by 2 bases and J by 9 bases, with 8 bases between the two germline ends. The chain's CDR3 is CASGLSVAEQFF. DNA for the CDR3: TGTGCTAGTGGTTTGTCCGTCGCTGAGCAGTTCTTC. Variable domain in full (rest from reference TRBV12-5 and TRBJ2-1): DARVTQTPRHKVTEMGQEVTMRCQPILGHNTVFWYRQTMMQGLELLAYFRNRAPLDDSGMPKDRFSAEMPDATLATLKIQPSEPRDSAVYFCASGLSVAEQFFGPGTRLTVL.

This clonotype was recorded many times. The V and J genes are TRBV29-1 and TRBJ2-7; maybe TRBD1 (5 bases). The CDR3 consists of 11 residues. The V end was cut by 5 bases, the J end by 3 bases, with 8 bases between. CDR1 is SQVTM and CDR2 is ANQGSEA in the germline V gene. CDR3 sequence: CSVKRGYEQYF. CDR3 coding DNA: TGCAGCGTTAAAAGGGGCTACGAGCAGTACTTC.

Remarks on this clonotype: A much bigger clone sits one base away, suggesting this may be a read error. CDR3 nucleotide sequence: TGCAGTGCTAGGTCGGGCCCCGACTTTCGGTACGAGCAGTACTTC. It codes for CSARSGPDFRYEQYF. The chain uses TRBV20-1 and TRBJ2-7, with D unresolved. CDR1 and CDR2 (germline): DFQATT, SNEGSKA (reference sequence). Deletions cut 3 bases from V and 4 bases from J, with 19 bases between. CDR3 length: 15 residues.

V and J are TRBV14 and TRBJ2-3; D is perhaps TRBD1 (6 bases). Deletions cut 1 base from V and 5 bases from J, with 13 bases between. Germline assignment: CDR1 SGHDN and CDR2 FVKESK. The CDR3 length is 15 residues. As DNA, the CDR3 is TGTGCCAGCAGCCAAGGACAGGCAAGGGTAGATACGCAGTATTTT. Translating it yields CASSQGQARVDTQYF.

This clonotype was observed many times. This may be a read error, as it is one base from a much larger clone. The genes are TRBV7-9 and TRBJ1-1; no clear D gene. The CDR3 loop spans 11 amino acids. CDR1 and CDR2 (germline): SEHNR, FQNEAQ (reference sequence). Trimming removed 1 base from V and 6 bases from J, with 3 bases in between. CDR3 nucleotides: TGTGCCAGCAGCTTAGTCGCTGAAGCTTTCTTT. Translated: CASSLVAEAFF.

The chain links TRBV6-1 to TRBJ2-5; weak D call: TRBD2 (6 bases). The CDR3 is 14 amino acids. Germline V gives CDR1 MNHNS, CDR2 SASEGT. Trimming removed 1 base at V and 2 bases at J, with 8 bases between. Written as DNA, the CDR3 is TGTGCCAGCAGTGAAGGCGGGGTACAAGAGACCCAGTACTTC. This encodes CASSEGGVQETQYF.

This chain connects TRBV27 to TRBJ1-3, with D perhaps TRBD1 (6 bases). The CDR3 runs to 14 residues. Trimming took off 3 bases at V and 4 bases at J, with 10 bases between the two ends. CDR1 is MNHEY and CDR2 is SMNVEV in the germline V gene (reference sequence). The chain's CDR3 is CASSFTGPGNTIYF. The CDR3 DNA reads as TGTGCCAGCAGTTTTACAGGGCCAGGAAACACCATATATTTT.

This clonotype was found many times. The CDR3, as DNA: TGTGCCAGCTCACCCGGCACGGGAGGCGCCTACAATGAGCAGTTCTTC. This gives the protein CASSPGTGGAYNEQFF. The chain is built from TRBV18 and TRBJ2-1, with TRBD2 matching 7 bases. J gave up 2 bases and V 3 bases, and 7 bases lay outside the gene matches. The germline V gene encodes CDR1 KGHSH and CDR2 LQKENI. This CDR3 has 16 amino acids.

This clonotype was recorded a few times. This chain joins TRBV15 and TRBJ1-3; the D is unclear. V dropped 5 bases and J dropped 0 bases, with 5 bases sitting between them. The CDR3 contains 13 residues. CDR1 and CDR2 (germline): LNHNV, YYDKDF (reference sequence). CDR3 sequence (DNA): TGTGCCACCAGCGGGGTCTCTGGAAACACCATATATTTT. Protein: CATSGVSGNTIYF.

This clonotype was detected many times. This sequence joins TRBV20-1 and TRBJ1-2; TRBD1 might be the D (6 bases). Germline CDR1 is DFQATT and CDR2 is SNEGSKA (reference sequence). V lost 4 bases to trimming and J lost 4 bases, with 16 bases between them. CDR3 length: 14 amino acids. The CDR3 protein is CSATPDSERYGYTF. CDR3 nucleotides: TGCAGTGCTACCCCGGACAGCGAGCGCTATGGCTACACCTTC.

Ten or more counts support this clonotype. V usage is TRBV5-1 and J usage is TRBJ2-5; tentatively, D is TRBD2 (6 bases). The CDR3 covers 14 residues. Trimming took off 5 bases at V and 4 bases at J, with 15 bases between the two ends. Germline CDR1 SGHRS, CDR2 YFSETQ. CDR3 bases: TGCGCCAGCAGACTTGGGACTGAGTCAGAGACCCAGTACTTC. Translation gives CASRLGTESETQYF.

This clonotype showed up many times. J is TRBJ2-1 and V is TRBV20-1; TRBD2 matches at 9 bases. The CDR3 is 14 residues long. Germline V gene sequence: CDR1 DFQATT, CDR2 SNEGSKA (reference sequence). Trimming cost V 6 bases and J 8 bases; bases outside gene matches: 11. CDR3 amino acids: CSAQERGRADEQFF. The CDR3 DNA reads TGCAGTGCCCAAGAACGCGGGAGGGCCGATGAGCAGTTCTTC.

This clonotype has more than one count but fewer than ten. An end of the junction does not agree with germline; a read error may underlie this. The chain carries TRBV6-1 and TRBJ1-2; 7 bases are shared with TRBD1. This CDR3 region has 11 residues. From germline, CDR1 is MNHNS and CDR2 SASEGT. The CDR3: CASTTRDRGAF. CDR3 coding DNA: TGTGCCAGCACTACCCGGGACAGAGGGGCCTTC.

This clonotype was seen at least ten times. This chain connects TRBV11-3 to TRBJ2-1, with 11 bases lining up with TRBD1. V trimming: 4 bases; J trimming: 3 bases; junction bases outside the gene matches: 5. Germline values: CDR1 SGHNT, CDR2 YENEEA. This CDR3 spans 16 amino acids. In nucleotides, the CDR3 is TGTGCCAGCAGCTCACGGACAGGGGGCTTCTACAATGAGCAGTTCTTC. Its translation is CASSSRTGGFYNEQFF.

This clonotype was seen at least ten times. V is TRBV11-3 and J is TRBJ2-5; 10 bases match TRBD1. This CDR3 region has 14 residues. CDR1 is SGHNT and CDR2 is YENEEA in the germline V gene. V lost 5 bases, J lost 2 bases, and 2 bases stayed unmatched. CDR3 region: CASSRDRGQETQYF. The CDR3 DNA sequence: TGTGCCAGCAGCCGGGACAGGGGACAAGAGACCCAGTACTTC.

Turning to this clonotype: Just one base apart from a much larger clone, this may be a read error. The missing conserved phenylalanine or tryptophan at the end of this CDR3 makes a read error likely. The chain recombines TRBV20-1 with TRBJ2-7, with 7 bases matching TRBD1. Looked up from germline, CDR1 is DFQATT and CDR2 is SNEGSKA (reference sequence). The junction had 7 bases not matched to a gene; V was cut back by 6 bases and J by 2 bases. The CDR3 contains 13 residues. The CDR3 here is CSAADRLTYEQYL. The CDR3 DNA follows: TGCAGTGCGGCGGACAGGCTCACCTACGAGCAGTACCTC.

This clonotype was seen at least ten times. The gene calls are TRBV5-8 and TRBJ2-7; the match to TRBD2 covers 14 bases. With 3 bases clipped from V and 7 bases from J, the junction kept 6 bases outside the gene matches. Germline V gene data show CDR1 as SGHTS and CDR2 as YDEGEE. The CDR3 length is 15 residues. The CDR3, as DNA: TGTGCCAGCAGCTCCGGACTAGCGGGAGGATTAGAGCAGTACTTC. This sequence encodes CASSSGLAGGLEQYF.

This clonotype occurred a few times. The chain recombines TRBV7-3 with TRBJ2-5, with D possibly called TRBD1 or TRBD2 (5 bases each). V shed 1 base and J shed 5 bases, with 11 bases lying between them. This CDR3 contains 14 residues. The germline gives CDR1 SGHTA, CDR2 FQGTGA. CDR3 DNA: TGTGCCAGCAGCTTAAGTAGGGACGGTGAGACCCAGTACTTC. It codes for CASSLSRDGETQYF.

The table lists this clonotype with many counts. This chain uses TRBV10-2 with TRBJ2-1, with a possible D match to TRBD2 (6 bases). Trimming stripped 7 bases from V and 8 bases from J, with 15 bases between. CDR1 and CDR2 from the germline V gene are WSHSY and SAAADI. The CDR3 consists of 13 residues. CDR3 loop: CASTVGGVHEQFF. Written as DNA, the CDR3 is TGCGCCAGCACGGTGGGCGGGGTGCATGAGCAGTTCTTC.

This clonotype occurred a few times. The chain employs TRBV10-3 and TRBJ2-7, with D maybe TRBD2 (6 bases). Trimming removed 9 bases at V and 3 bases at J, with 12 bases between. The germline V gene encodes CDR1 ENHRY and CDR2 SYGVKD. The CDR3 contains 12 residues. The CDR3 region is CAIGWGGYEQYF. The CDR3, as DNA: TGTGCCATTGGGTGGGGAGGCTACGAGCAGTACTTC.

This clonotype was seen a handful of times. The chain links TRBV4-1 to TRBJ2-3; TRBD2 matches at 7 bases. The CDR3 totals 17 residues. CDR1 is MGHRA, CDR2 YSYEKL, per germline. V gave up 1 base and J gave up 3 bases; unmatched junction bases: 10. The CDR3 protein is CASSQGRREFGTDTQYF. For the CDR3, the DNA is TGCGCCAGCAGCCAAGGGCGGCGGGAGTTTGGTACAGATACGCAGTATTTT.

This clonotype was recorded at least ten times. The chain is built from TRBV2 and TRBJ2-7, with 13 bases matching TRBD2. Germline CDR1 reads SNHLY; CDR2 reads FYNNEI. This CDR3 is 15 amino acids long. J gave up 4 bases and V 7 bases, and 7 bases lay outside the gene matches. The CDR3 coding sequence is TGTGCCAGCAAAACTCCGGGACTAGCGGGGTACGAGCAGTACTTC. Protein sequence: CASKTPGLAGYEQYF.

CDR3 sequence: CASSQDPGQGTHEQYF. In DNA, the CDR3 is TGCGCCAGCAGCCAAGATCCGGGACAGGGTACCCACGAGCAGTACTTC. The rearrangement links TRBV4-1 to TRBJ2-7; TRBD1 aligns across 9 bases. The V gene's germline CDR1 is MGHRA and CDR2 YSYEKL. This CDR3 spans 16 amino acids. V dropped 0 bases and J dropped 5; count of bases not matched to a gene: 8.

This clonotype has ten or more counts. The J gene is TRBJ1-1, the V gene TRBV7-9, with no clear D. Germline loops: CDR1 SEHNR, CDR2 FQNEAQ (reference sequence). This CDR3 has 14 amino acids. The V and J ends lost 0 bases and 4 bases respectively, with 9 bases between them. The CDR3 is CASSLAQEVTEAFF. The CDR3 bases are TGTGCCAGCAGCTTAGCCCAGGAGGTCACTGAAGCTTTCTTT.

The chain couples TRBV15 to TRBJ2-3; no firm D call. The CDR3 contains 14 residues. The ends were cut back, 1 base at V and 0 bases at J, with 5 bases in the middle. In germline, CDR1 is LNHNV, CDR2 YYDKDF (reference sequence). CDR3: CATSRGHSTDTQYF. DNA of the CDR3: TGTGCCACCAGCAGAGGGCACAGCACAGATACGCAGTATTTT.

In its sample, this clonotype was seen many times. The rearrangement links TRBV20-1 to TRBJ1-1, with D unclear. The CDR3 is 13 residues long. Trimming removed 6 bases from V and 1 base from J, with 12 bases in between. The V gene's germline CDR1 is DFQATT and CDR2 SNEGSKA (reference sequence). Here the CDR3 reads CSAQSIGNTEAFF. The CDR3 nucleotides read TGCAGTGCCCAGTCAATTGGGAACACTGAAGCTTTCTTT.

This clonotype was found many times. The chain carries TRBV7-9 and TRBJ1-6, with D tentatively TRBD1 (5 bases). This CDR3 has 15 amino acids. V dropped 5 bases and J dropped 8 bases, with 16 bases sitting between them. The V gene's germline CDR1 is SEHNR and CDR2 FQNEAQ (reference sequence). The CDR3 protein is CASSPYSRGDSPLHF. CDR3 in DNA: TGTGCCAGCAGCCCCTACAGTAGGGGAGATTCACCCCTCCACTTT.